This TCR beta chain was observed in a study of T cell responses to AZD1222 COVID-19 vaccine. Study-wide findings and caveats: Spike-specific TCRs gained breadth and depth after people received two AZD1222 doses. Nearly half of unique spike-specific TCRs reportedly avoided B.1.351 and B.1.1.7 mutated regions.

This CDR3 contains 15 residues. Germline V lookup: CDR1 MNHNS, CDR2 SASEGT. After removal of 3 bases from V and 6 bases from J, the junction contained 7 bases not matched to a gene. Pooled in the analysis were second doses at about 4 or about 12 weeks. In the case of this clone: No antigen is known for it.

Assay: immunoSEQ multiplex PCR; the TCRdb copy retains only in-frame clones and omits some. The table lists 100,000 to 150,000 clones, approximately 92% of them singletons. The sequencing here drew on peripheral blood, taken 28 days after the second AZD1222 dose. The TCR sequence derives from an adult who received the AZD1222 COVID-19 vaccine. The J gene is TRBJ1-5, the V gene TRBV6-1; 8 bases are shared with TRBD1. DNA for the CDR3: TGTGCCAGCAGTGATCAGGGGGCGATCGGTCAGCCCCAGCATTTT. It codes for CASSDQGAIGQPQHF.